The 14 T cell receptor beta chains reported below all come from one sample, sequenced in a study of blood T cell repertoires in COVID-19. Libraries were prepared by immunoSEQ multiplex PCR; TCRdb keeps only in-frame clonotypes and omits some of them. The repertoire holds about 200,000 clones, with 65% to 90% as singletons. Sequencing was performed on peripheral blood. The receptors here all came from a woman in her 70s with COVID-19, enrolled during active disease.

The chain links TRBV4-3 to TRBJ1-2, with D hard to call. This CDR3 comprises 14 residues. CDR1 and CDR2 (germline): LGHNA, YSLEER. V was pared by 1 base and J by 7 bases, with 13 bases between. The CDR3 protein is CASSQGTSTGGYTF. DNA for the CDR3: TGCGCCAGCAGCCAAGGAACCTCGACGGGTGGCTACACCTTC.

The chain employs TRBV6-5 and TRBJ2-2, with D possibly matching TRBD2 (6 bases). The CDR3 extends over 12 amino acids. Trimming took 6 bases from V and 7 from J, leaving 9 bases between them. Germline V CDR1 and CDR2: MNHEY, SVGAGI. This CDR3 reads CASRSTSGELFF. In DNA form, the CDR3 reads TGTGCCAGCAGGTCGACTAGCGGGGAGCTGTTTTTT.

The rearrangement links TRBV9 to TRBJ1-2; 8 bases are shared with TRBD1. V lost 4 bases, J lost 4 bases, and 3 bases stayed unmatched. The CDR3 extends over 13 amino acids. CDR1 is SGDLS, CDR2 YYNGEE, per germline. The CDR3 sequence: CASSPTGGYGYTF. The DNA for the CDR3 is TGTGCCAGCAGCCCCACAGGGGGCTATGGCTACACCTTC. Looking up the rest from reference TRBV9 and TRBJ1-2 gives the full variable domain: DSGVTQTPKHLITATGQRVTLRCSPRSGDLSVYWYQQSLDQGLQFLIQYYNGEERAKGNILERFSAQQFPDLHSELNLSSLELGDSALYFCASSPTGGYGYTFGSGTRLTVV.

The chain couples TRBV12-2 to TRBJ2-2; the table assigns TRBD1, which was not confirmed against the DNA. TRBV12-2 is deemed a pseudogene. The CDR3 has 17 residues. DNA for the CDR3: TGTGCAAGTCGCTGTCGGGACACCGTACTGAACACCGGGGAGCTGTTTTTT. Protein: CASRCRDTVLNTGELFF.

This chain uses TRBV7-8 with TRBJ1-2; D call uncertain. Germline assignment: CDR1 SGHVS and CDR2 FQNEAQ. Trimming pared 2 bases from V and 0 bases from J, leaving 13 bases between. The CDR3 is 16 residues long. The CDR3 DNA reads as TGTGCCAGCAGCTTAAAGTCGGTCAAAGCTAACTATGGCTACACCTTC. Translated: CASSLKSVKANYGYTF.

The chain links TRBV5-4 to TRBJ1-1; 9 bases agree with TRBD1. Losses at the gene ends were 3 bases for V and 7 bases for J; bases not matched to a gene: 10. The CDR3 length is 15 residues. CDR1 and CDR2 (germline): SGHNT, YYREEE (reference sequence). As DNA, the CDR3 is TGTGCCAGCAGCTCGCTCCGGGACAGGGAAAATGAAGCTTTCTTT. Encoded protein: CASSSLRDRENEAFF.

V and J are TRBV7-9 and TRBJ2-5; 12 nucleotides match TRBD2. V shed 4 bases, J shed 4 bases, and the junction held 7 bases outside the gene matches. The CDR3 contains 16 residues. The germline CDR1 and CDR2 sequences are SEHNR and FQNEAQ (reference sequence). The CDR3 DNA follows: TGTGCCAGCAGCTCTTCTAGCGGGAGGGGGTCAGAGACCCAGTACTTC. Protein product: CASSSSSGRGSETQYF.

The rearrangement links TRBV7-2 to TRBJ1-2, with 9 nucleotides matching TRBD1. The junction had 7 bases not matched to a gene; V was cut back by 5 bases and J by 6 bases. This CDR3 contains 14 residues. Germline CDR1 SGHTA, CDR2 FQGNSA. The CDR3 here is CASSLGQGRNGYTF. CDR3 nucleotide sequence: TGTGCCAGCAGCCTCGGACAGGGGAGGAATGGCTACACCTTC.

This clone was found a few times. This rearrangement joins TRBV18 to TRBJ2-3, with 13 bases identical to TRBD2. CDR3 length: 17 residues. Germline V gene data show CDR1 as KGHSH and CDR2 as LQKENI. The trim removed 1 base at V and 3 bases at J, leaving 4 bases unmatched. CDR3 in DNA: TGTGCCAGCTCACCACGGACTAGCGGGAGTAGAACAGATACGCAGTATTTT. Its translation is CASSPRTSGSRTDTQYF.

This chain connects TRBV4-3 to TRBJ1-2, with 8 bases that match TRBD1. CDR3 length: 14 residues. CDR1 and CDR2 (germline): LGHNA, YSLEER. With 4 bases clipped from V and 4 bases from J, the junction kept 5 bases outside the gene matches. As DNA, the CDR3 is TGCGCCAGCAGCCCCCAGGGGGCCCGCTATGGCTACACCTTC. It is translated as CASSPQGARYGYTF.

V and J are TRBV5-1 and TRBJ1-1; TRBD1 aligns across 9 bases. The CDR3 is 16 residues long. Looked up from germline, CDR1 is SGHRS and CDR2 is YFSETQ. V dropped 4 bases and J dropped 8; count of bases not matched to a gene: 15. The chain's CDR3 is CASSPDPGTGRAEAFF. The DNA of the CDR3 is TGCGCCAGCAGCCCGGACCCCGGGACAGGGCGAGCGGAAGCTTTCTTT.

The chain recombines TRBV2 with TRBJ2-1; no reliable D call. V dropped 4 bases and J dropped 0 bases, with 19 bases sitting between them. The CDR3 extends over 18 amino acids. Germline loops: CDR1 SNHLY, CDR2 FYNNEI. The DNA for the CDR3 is TGTGCCAGCAGTGTTACCCCCACTACTTCCCTCTCCTACAATGAGCAGTTCTTC. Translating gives CASSVTPTTSLSYNEQFF.

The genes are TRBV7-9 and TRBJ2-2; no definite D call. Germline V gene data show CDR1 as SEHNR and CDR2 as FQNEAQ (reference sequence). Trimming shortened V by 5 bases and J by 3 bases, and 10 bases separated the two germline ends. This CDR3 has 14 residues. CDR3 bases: TGTGCCAGCAGCCTCGGTATGGACACCGGGGAGCTGTTTTTT. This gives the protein CASSLGMDTGELFF.

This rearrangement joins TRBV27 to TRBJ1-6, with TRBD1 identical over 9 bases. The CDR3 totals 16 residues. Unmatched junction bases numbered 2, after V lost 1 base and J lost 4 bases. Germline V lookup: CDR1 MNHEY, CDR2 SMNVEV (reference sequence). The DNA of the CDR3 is TGTGCCAGCAGTTTATGGGACAGGGCTTATAATTCACCCCTCCACTTT. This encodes CASSLWDRAYNSPLHF.